These 28 T cell receptor beta chains originate from one sample sequenced in a study of T cell responses to AZD1222 COVID-19 vaccine. Produced via immunoSEQ multiplex PCR; TCRdb's table is partial and in-frame only. Of some 200,000 clones detected, roughly 92% appear once; the ten largest clones hold approximately 1.7%. This material consisted of peripheral blood, taken 28 days after the second AZD1222 dose. All receptors come from an adult who received the AZD1222 COVID-19 vaccine.

The gene calls are TRBV10-3 and TRBJ2-7; D assignment may be TRBD1 or TRBD2 (6 bases each). Trimming removed 3 bases at V and 0 bases at J, with 12 bases between. CDR3 length equals 15 residues. In germline, CDR1 is ENHRY, CDR2 SYGVKD. Written as DNA, the CDR3 is TGTGCCATCAGTGATGGAGGGGACAACTCCTACGAGCAGTACTTC. This translates into CAISDGGDNSYEQYF.

The V gene is TRBV7-2, the J gene TRBJ1-5; weak D call: TRBD1 (5 bases). CDR1 is SGHTA, CDR2 FQGNSA, per germline. CDR3 length equals 17 residues. The V end lost 7 bases, the J end lost 0 bases, and 19 bases lay between the germline ends. This CDR3 reads CASTNGGPGYSNQPQHF. The CDR3 DNA follows: TGTGCCAGCACTAACGGGGGACCGGGTTATAGCAATCAGCCCCAGCATTTT.

The V gene is TRBV4-2, the J gene TRBJ1-4; 12 nucleotides match TRBD1. Germline V gene sequence: CDR1 LGHNA, CDR2 YNFKEQ. The CDR3 runs 17 residues. Trimming took 4 bases from V and 3 from J; bases not matched to a gene: 6. CDR3 sequence reads: CASSPRDRGLANEKLFF. CDR3 DNA sequence: TGTGCCAGCAGCCCCCGGGACAGGGGGCTAGCTAATGAAAAACTGTTTTTT.

This clone was recorded once. The chain has TRBV3-1 (or the pseudogene TRBV3-2) and TRBJ2-1, with D possibly matching TRBD2 (6 bases). CDR1 LGHDT and CDR2 YNNKEL come from the germline V gene (reference sequence). Trimming took off 1 base at V and 0 bases at J, with 16 bases between the two ends. The CDR3 sequence is 18 residues long. CDR3 sequence reads: CASSQVPAGLSSYNEQFF. The CDR3 bases are TGTGCCAGCAGCCAAGTTCCCGCGGGGTTGAGCTCCTACAATGAGCAGTTCTTC.

V gene TRBV7-9 combines with J gene TRBJ1-1, with 7 bases that match TRBD1. This CDR3 has 15 residues. From germline, CDR1 is SEHNR and CDR2 FQNEAQ (reference sequence). J was trimmed by 0 bases and V by 3 bases; bases with no gene match: 4. The CDR3 bases are TGTGCCAGCAGCTTGAGGGGGCTGGTGAACACTGAAGCTTTCTTT. Its protein is CASSLRGLVNTEAFF.

The V call is TRBV19, the J call TRBJ2-7; 9 nucleotides match TRBD1. Germline V lookup: CDR1 LNHDA, CDR2 SQIVND (reference sequence). V was clipped by 5 bases and J by 3 bases; unmatched bases: 8. The CDR3 covers 15 residues. CDR3 DNA sequence: TGTGCCAGTAGTTGGGACAGGGATAAGAACTACGAGCAGTACTTC. It yields the protein CASSWDRDKNYEQYF.

A single count supports this clone. The V gene is TRBV2, the J gene TRBJ1-2, with 8 bases matching TRBD1. The junction had 9 bases not matched to a gene; V was cut back by 5 bases and J by 4 bases. CDR1 and CDR2 from the germline V gene are SNHLY and FYNNEI. This CDR3 is built from 15 residues. CDR3 amino acids: CASSFLSTGVYGYTF. The CDR3 bases are TGTGCCAGCAGTTTTCTATCGACAGGGGTCTATGGCTACACCTTC. The full variable domain, rest sourced from reference TRBV2 and TRBJ1-2, is EPEVTQTPSHQVTQMGQEVILRCVPISNHLYFYWYRQILGQKVEFLVSFYNNEISEKSEIFDDQFSVERPDGSNFTLKIRSTKLEDSAMYFCASSFLSTGVYGYTFGSGTRLTVV.

The genes are TRBV30 and TRBJ2-3; 8 bases map to TRBD2. The CDR3 totals 14 residues. Trimming removed 2 bases from V and 5 bases from J; junction bases left unmatched: 6. Germline lookup yields CDR1 GTSNPN and CDR2 SVGIG (reference sequence). The DNA for the CDR3 is TGTGCCTGGAGTTCAGCGGGAGAAAAAGATACGCAGTATTTT. This sequence encodes CAWSSAGEKDTQYF.

Points on this clone: Additional DNA sequences in this sample encode the identical CDR3. This chain links TRBV12-3 or TRBV12-4 with TRBJ1-2; D is unclear. The CDR3 totals 11 residues. V was shortened by 6 bases and J by 5 bases, with 7 bases between the two germline ends. The CDR3 sequence is CASSSRYGYTF. The CDR3 bases are TGTGCCAGCAGCTCCCGTTATGGCTACACCTTC.

This rearrangement joins TRBV5-4 to TRBJ2-7; 7 bases agree with TRBD1. V was pared by 0 bases and J by 7 bases, with 7 bases of the junction left unmatched. CDR3 length: 14 amino acids. Germline values: CDR1 SGHNT, CDR2 YYREEE (reference sequence). The CDR3 nucleotides read TGTGCCAGCAGCTTGGCTGGCGTGACAGGGGAGCAGTACTTC. This encodes CASSLAGVTGEQYF. Filled out from reference TRBV5-4 and TRBJ2-7, the complete variable domain reads ETGVTQSPTHLIKTRGQQVTLRCSSQSGHNTVSWYQQALGQGPQFIFQYYREEENGRGNFPPRFSGLQFPNYSSELNVNALELDDSALYLCASSLAGVTGEQYFGPGTRLTVT.

The chain combines TRBV19 with TRBJ1-5; 8 bases line up with TRBD1. V trimming: 3 bases; J trimming: 6 bases; junction bases outside the gene matches: 7. Looked up from germline, CDR1 is LNHDA and CDR2 is SQIVND (reference sequence). This CDR3 has 15 amino acids. The DNA for the CDR3 is TGTGCCAGTAGTATGGCGCAGGGGGCTAGTCAGCCCCAGCATTTT. Translation gives CASSMAQGASQPQHF.

This chain uses TRBV3-1 (or the pseudogene TRBV3-2) with TRBJ2-3; possibly TRBD2 for D (6 bases). The CDR3 extends over 18 amino acids. V shed 0 bases and J shed 0 bases, with 16 bases lying between them. Germline CDR1 and CDR2: LGHDT and YNNKEL (reference sequence). In DNA form, the CDR3 reads TGTGCCAGCAGCCAAGAATCTAGGAGGGGCTGGAGCACAGATACGCAGTATTTT. It encodes CASSQESRRGWSTDTQYF.

This clone came up a few times. In DNA form, the CDR3 reads TGTGCCAGCAGTTACTCCCTTAGCGGGAGCTCCTACGAGCAGTACTTC. This codes for CASSYSLSGSSYEQYF. This chain joins TRBV6-5 and TRBJ2-7; 9 bases match TRBD2. CDR1 MNHEY and CDR2 SVGAGI come from the germline V gene. The CDR3 is 16 residues long. Trimming cost V 0 bases and J 0 bases; bases outside gene matches: 3.

This clone showed up just once. The chain employs TRBV4-1 and TRBJ1-4; possible D gene TRBD1, 5 bases. Trimming left V 1 base short and J 0 bases short, with 9 bases between. The CDR3 runs 16 residues. Germline V CDR1 and CDR2: MGHRA, YSYEKL. CDR3 DNA: TGCGCCAGCAGCCAAGGGGGGGGTGCAACTAATGAAAAACTGTTTTTT. It encodes CASSQGGGATNEKLFF.

This chain joins TRBV10-2 and TRBJ2-1; D not resolved. Looked up from germline, CDR1 is WSHSY and CDR2 is SAAADI. The germline V and J ends were trimmed by 2 bases and 7 bases, with 6 bases remaining between them. The CDR3 runs to 12 residues. The CDR3 spells CASSEISNEQFF. In nucleotides, the CDR3 is TGCGCCAGCAGTGAGATATCGAATGAGCAGTTCTTC.

The chain is built from TRBV5-4 and TRBJ2-7; D is unresolved. Per germline, CDR1 SGHNT and CDR2 YYREEE (reference sequence). The CDR3 has 13 residues. Trimming removed 0 bases from V and 2 bases from J, with 6 bases in between. The CDR3 protein is CASSLDRPYEQYF. As DNA, the CDR3 is TGTGCCAGCAGCTTGGACAGACCCTACGAGCAGTACTTC.

CDR3 bases: TGTGCCACCGCTCCAGTCCCCAATGGCTACACCTTC. Translating it yields CATAPVPNGYTF. The chain is built from TRBV2 and TRBJ1-2; D is ambiguous. There are 12 residues in the CDR3. CDR1 and CDR2 (germline): SNHLY, FYNNEI. The germline V and J ends were trimmed by 10 bases and 6 bases, with 15 bases remaining between them. The entire variable domain, with the rest obtained from reference TRBV2 and TRBJ1-2, is as follows: EPEVTQTPSHQVTQMGQEVILRCVPISNHLYFYWYRQILGQKVEFLVSFYNNEISEKSEIFDDQFSVERPDGSNFTLKIRSTKLEDSAMYFCATAPVPNGYTFGSGTRLTVV.

The count of this clone is one. The sample carries other DNA sequences with the same CDR3. J is TRBJ1-5 and V is TRBV18, with unresolved D. Germline V lookup: CDR1 KGHSH, CDR2 LQKENI. The CDR3 spans 12 residues. Deletions cut 3 bases from V and 4 bases from J, with 4 bases between. The CDR3 is CASSPGNQPQHF. CDR3 DNA sequence: TGTGCCAGCTCACCGGGGAATCAGCCCCAGCATTTT.

This chain joins TRBV27 and TRBJ1-5; D may be TRBD1 (5 bases). The V and J ends lost 6 bases and 4 bases respectively, with 10 bases between them. Germline values: CDR1 MNHEY, CDR2 SMNVEV (reference sequence). This CDR3 contains 13 residues. The CDR3 region has the DNA TGTGCCAGCAGCCAGGGTCTGAATCAGCCCCAGCATTTT. The encoded protein is CASSQGLNQPQHF.

Here the CDR3 reads CASSLQGAYEQYF. CDR3 nucleotide sequence: TGTGCCAGCAGCCTACAGGGAGCCTACGAGCAGTACTTC. The V and J genes are TRBV6-6 and TRBJ2-7; D is perhaps TRBD1 (6 bases). Trimming removed 6 bases at V and 2 bases at J, with 11 bases between. This CDR3 comprises 13 residues. Germline lookup yields CDR1 MNHNY and CDR2 SVGAGI (reference sequence).

This chain links TRBV5-1 with TRBJ1-2; D gene ambiguous. V was shortened by 2 bases and J by 5 bases, with 10 bases between the two germline ends. In germline, CDR1 is SGHRS, CDR2 YFSETQ. The CDR3 is 13 amino acids. The CDR3 loop is CASSLGQMYGYTF. In nucleotides, the CDR3 is TGCGCCAGCAGCTTAGGGCAGATGTATGGCTACACCTTC.

This chain joins TRBV27 and TRBJ2-7; the D is unclear. The germline gives CDR1 MNHEY, CDR2 SMNVEV (reference sequence). The CDR3 consists of 13 residues. V lost 0 bases and J 5 bases, leaving 8 bases between the germline ends. The CDR3 bases are TGTGCCAGCAGTTTATCTGGGAACCACGAGCAGTACTTC. It yields the protein CASSLSGNHEQYF.

This chain joins TRBV5-5 and TRBJ1-2; D is ambiguous. The CDR3 totals 14 residues. CDR1 SGHKS and CDR2 YYEKEE come from the germline V gene (reference sequence). V was cut by 3 bases and J by 2 bases, with 11 bases left in between. Here the CDR3 reads CASSWVVLNYGYTF. The CDR3 coding sequence is TGTGCCAGCAGCTGGGTCGTCCTGAACTATGGCTACACCTTC.

This chain links TRBV19 with TRBJ1-5, with a tentative D call TRBD1 (6 bases). Deletions cut 3 bases from V and 7 bases from J, with 13 bases between. The CDR3 extends over 14 amino acids. Germline CDR1 and CDR2: LNHDA and SQIVND (reference sequence). CDR3 DNA sequence: TGTGCCAGTAGTATCGTACAGGGTGAGCAGCCCCAGCATTTT. Protein sequence: CASSIVQGEQPQHF.

The chain employs TRBV30 and TRBJ1-1; TRBD1 might be the D (5 bases). CDR1 and CDR2 (germline): GTSNPN, SVGIG (reference sequence). V gave up 4 bases and J gave up 1 base, with 19 bases separating them. There are 16 residues in the CDR3. DNA for the CDR3: TGTGCCTGGAACCTCGGGGGGAAGAGACGGAACACTGAAGCTTTCTTT. This codes for CAWNLGGKRRNTEAFF.

The chain recombines TRBV12-3 or TRBV12-4 with TRBJ2-2; D not certain. V was clipped by 2 bases and J by 5 bases, with 6 bases between them. The CDR3 spans 13 residues. The CDR3 loop reads CASSLLETGELFF. CDR3 nucleotide sequence: TGTGCCAGCAGTTTACTAGAGACCGGGGAGCTGTTTTTT.

The chain combines TRBV10-3 with TRBJ1-1, with a weak D call TRBD1 (5 bases). The germline V gene has CDR1 ENHRY and CDR2 SYGVKD. The CDR3 has 13 amino acids. With 0 bases removed from V and 5 bases from J, the gap between germline ends came to 7 bases. As DNA, the CDR3 is TGTGCCATCAGTGAGTCTGGGGGGACTGAAGCTTTCTTT. Translation: CAISESGGTEAFF.

This chain connects TRBV9 to TRBJ1-6; D is possibly TRBD1 (6 bases). V was cut by 4 bases and J by 1 base, with 12 bases left in between. Germline V lookup: CDR1 SGDLS, CDR2 YYNGEE. The CDR3 is 16 residues long. The CDR3 DNA sequence: TGTGCCAGCAGCACCACAGGGCTGTCCTATAATTCACCCCTCCACTTT. Translating it yields CASSTTGLSYNSPLHF. Variable domain in full (rest from reference TRBV9 and TRBJ1-6): DSGVTQTPKHLITATGQRVTLRCSPRSGDLSVYWYQQSLDQGLQFLIQYYNGEERAKGNILERFSAQQFPDLHSELNLSSLELGDSALYFCASSTTGLSYNSPLHFGNGTRLTVT.